A selection of T cell receptor beta chains follows, all from one sample in a study of shared clonotypes between healthy human individuals. Assay used: immunoSEQ multiplex PCR; TCRdb lists only in-frame clones, some missing. The data hold about 1,500,000 clones, with around 95% observed a single time. Specimen: naive CD4+ T cells sorted from blood. These receptors were collected from a man aged 25-40 years in good health. Both conserved end residues are part of each CDR3.

TRBV2	15	CASSYNSGGGQPQHF
TRBV2	12	CASSESGYEQFF
TRBV7-3	13	CASSATSTDTQYF
TRBV7-9	14	CASSLAANVIEQYF
TRBV5-1	15	CASSYRQGGSYEQYF
TRBV18	12	CASSLKGDEQYF
TRBV7-3	15	CASSFPGTRPYEQYF
TRBV11-2	16	CASSLGDFTFSFGYTF
TRBV7-9	14	CASSFVGSTDTQYF
TRBV5-1	15	CASSLVPDHTDTQYF
TRBV7-9	15	CASSARGSSYNEQFF
TRBV28	14	CASTLAGMDNEQFF
TRBV11-2	15	CASSFRAPPDNEQFF
TRBV5-8	15	CASSNIKLNQETQYF
TRBV5-1	15	CASSLRLASTGELFF
TRBV28	10	CASSYETQYF
TRBV19	15	CASSMSQGGNQPQHF
TRBV5-1	14	CASSPLAGTDTQYF